This entry is about one T cell receptor (beta chain). Profiled with immunoSEQ multiplex PCR; TCRdb holds only in-frame clones, not every one. The table lists roughly 30,000 clones, 83% of them singletons. Treatment defined: randomized to nivolumab then ipilimumab (arm A) or the reverse (arm B). PBMC sorting kept live CD3+CD8+ cells without CD19 or CD56. CDR3 length: 14 amino acids. Germline V gives CDR1 SGHTA, CDR2 FQGNSA. Trimming shortened V by 1 base and J by 6 bases, and 12 bases separated the two germline ends. This sample was taken from a study of sequential checkpoint blockade in melanoma. On the study more broadly: Arm A got nivolumab then ipilimumab; arm B the reverse, 1:1.

This TCR was sampled from a human donor with melanoma. The chain uses TRBV7-2 and TRBJ1-2; possibly TRBD1 for D (6 bases). The sample was CD8+ T cells sorted from blood (inferred from file names), taken from a patient given nivolumab and ipilimumab in sequence. In DNA form, the CDR3 reads TGTGCCAGCAGCTTAGGTGTAGGGGGAGATGGCTACACCTTC. Protein product: CASSLGVGGDGYTF.